The 14 T cell receptor beta chains presented below share a single source sample, sequenced in a study of cytomegalovirus exposure and HLA in healthy donors. Clones were sequenced by immunoSEQ multiplex PCR, and TCRdb holds only the in-frame ones, with some missing. This table has some 120,000 clones, about 90% appearing once. Material for sequencing was PBMCs. The receptor source for this set is a young man in good health and CMV-seronegative.

The chain combines TRBV7-3 with TRBJ2-2; TRBD2 is a possible D gene (6 bases). Germline V CDR1 and CDR2: SGHTA, FQGTGA. Trimming removed 2 bases from V and 4 bases from J, with 20 bases in between. CDR3 size: 18 residues. CDR3 sequence reads: CASSLLVPGPGGTGELFF. The DNA of the CDR3 is TGTGCCAGCAGCTTACTCGTCCCTGGGCCCGGGGGCACCGGGGAGCTGTTTTTT.

The V and J genes are TRBV19 and TRBJ1-2, with 10 bases identical to TRBD1. The CDR3 loop spans 16 amino acids. V dropped 6 bases and J dropped 1; count of bases not matched to a gene: 8. The germline V gene encodes CDR1 LNHDA and CDR2 SQIVND (reference sequence). Here the CDR3 reads CASRARGQGRNYGYTF. CDR3 coding DNA: TGTGCCAGTAGGGCCCGGGGACAGGGGCGTAACTATGGCTACACCTTC.

The V and J genes are TRBV6-6 and TRBJ1-1; D is unclear. CDR3 length: 14 amino acids. The V gene lost 1 base and the J gene lost 3 bases, with 9 bases spanning the gap. CDR1 is MNHNY and CDR2 is SVGAGI in the germline V gene (reference sequence). The CDR3 nucleotides read TGTGCCAGCAGTTACTTAGGAGGAGACACTGAAGCTTTCTTT. It yields the protein CASSYLGGDTEAFF.

The J gene is TRBJ2-5, the V gene TRBV7-7; 8 nucleotides agree with TRBD1. This CDR3 comprises 16 residues. CDR1 is SSHAT and CDR2 is FNYEAQ in the germline V gene (reference sequence). J gave up 1 base and V 5 bases, and 9 bases lay outside the gene matches. CDR3 in DNA: TGTGCCAGCAGCGCAAAACCCAGGGGGCTCCAAGAGACCCAGTACTTC. Translated, it gives CASSAKPRGLQETQYF.

The V and J genes are TRBV19 and TRBJ2-7; 13 bases line up with TRBD2. V trimming: 6 bases; J trimming: 1 base; junction bases outside the gene matches: 3. Germline CDR1 reads LNHDA; CDR2 reads SQIVND (reference sequence). This CDR3 is 15 amino acids long. CDR3 DNA sequence: TGTGCCAGTAGCTGGGGACTAGCGGGATCCTACGAGCAGTACTTC. It translates to CASSWGLAGSYEQYF.

The V gene is TRBV7-2, the J gene TRBJ2-6; D perhaps matches TRBD1 (5 bases). Trimming stripped 2 bases from V and 4 bases from J, with 9 bases between. The CDR3 is made up of 15 amino acids. The germline V gene has CDR1 SGHTA and CDR2 FQGNSA. CDR3: CASSLRGTGANVLTF. CDR3 DNA sequence: TGTGCCAGCAGCTTAAGGGGTACCGGGGCCAACGTCCTGACTTTC.

V gene TRBV4-2 combines with J gene TRBJ1-2; possible D gene TRBD1, 5 bases. The CDR3 is 15 residues long. V was clipped by 4 bases and J by 5 bases, with 17 bases between them. Germline CDR1 reads LGHNA; CDR2 reads YNFKEQ. The CDR3 is CASSPAKGPGYGYTF. The CDR3 DNA reads TGTGCCAGCAGCCCGGCAAAGGGGCCTGGGTATGGCTACACCTTC.

Here the CDR3 DNA reads TGTGCCTGGAGGGTCCTGGGACAACGAGAGCAGTACTTC. Translated, it gives CAWRVLGQREQYF. The gene calls are TRBV30 and TRBJ2-7, with D tentatively TRBD1 (6 bases). V was shortened by 3 bases and J by 7 bases, with 16 bases between the two germline ends. CDR3 length equals 13 residues. CDR1 is GTSNPN and CDR2 is SVGIG in the germline V gene (reference sequence).

This clone was detected only a few times. V is TRBV6-1 and J is TRBJ1-1, with TRBD1 matching 7 bases. This CDR3 is built from 13 residues. Losses at the gene ends were 3 bases for V and 10 bases for J; bases not matched to a gene: 8. CDR1 is MNHNS and CDR2 is SASEGT in the germline V gene. CDR3 protein: CASSDRGGFGAFF. The CDR3 nucleotides are TGTGCCAGCAGTGATCGAGGGGGCTTCGGAGCTTTCTTT.

This sequence joins TRBV11-2 and TRBJ2-5, with 12 bases fitting TRBD2. The CDR3 contains 15 residues. Germline lookup yields CDR1 SGHAT and CDR2 FQNNGV. The ends lost 2 bases at V and 4 bases at J; junction bases unmatched: 2. Here the CDR3 DNA reads TGTGCCAGCAGCTTAACTAGCGGGAGGACAGAGACCCAGTACTTC. Protein: CASSLTSGRTETQYF.

V gene TRBV5-1 combines with J gene TRBJ2-7, with 8 bases lining up with TRBD1. CDR3 length: 14 residues. Germline assignment: CDR1 SGHRS and CDR2 YFSETQ. The V segment lost 3 bases and the J segment 3 bases; nucleotides outside the gene matches: 5. The CDR3 protein is CASSSNRGFYEQYF. The CDR3 nucleotides read TGCGCCAGCAGCTCGAACAGGGGGTTCTACGAGCAGTACTTC.

The genes are TRBV6-5 and TRBJ1-4; no reliable D call. The CDR3 spans 13 residues. The V gene lost 6 bases and the J gene lost 5 bases, with 10 bases spanning the gap. The germline V gene encodes CDR1 MNHEY and CDR2 SVGAGI. The CDR3 region is CASRIQRNEKLFF. CDR3 nucleotides: TGTGCCAGCAGGATACAGCGGAATGAAAAACTGTTTTTT.

CDR3 sequence reads: CASRPTVPYTEAFF. The CDR3 region has the DNA TGCGCCAGCAGACCGACAGTCCCCTACACTGAAGCTTTCTTT. The chain has TRBV5-1 and TRBJ1-1; D is possibly TRBD1 (5 bases). CDR1 is SGHRS and CDR2 is YFSETQ in the germline V gene. The CDR3 is 14 residues long. V lost 5 bases to trimming and J lost 3 bases, with 14 bases between them.

The chain has TRBV9 and TRBJ2-1; D is unclear. CDR3 length: 15 residues. Trimming pared 0 bases from V and 3 bases from J, leaving 10 bases between. CDR1 and CDR2 (germline): SGDLS, YYNGEE. The CDR3 here is CASSVAPGGYNEQFF. The CDR3 DNA reads TGTGCCAGCAGCGTAGCCCCCGGCGGCTACAATGAGCAGTTCTTC.